This TCR beta chain was sequenced during a study of regulatory T cells in long-lasting Graves disease. Study results and caveats: Favored usage of TRBV28, TRBJ1-2 and TRBJ2-5 was recorded in persistent disease.

Remarks on this clonotype: The antigen is not known.

Regarding time point: persistent/refractory GD, antithyroid drugs over 5 years with positive TRAb. Scientists built the TCR library using RNA that was extracted from PBMCs. V gave up 3 bases and J gave up 3 bases, with 9 bases separating them. CDR1 SQVTM and CDR2 ANQGSEA come from the germline V gene. This CDR3 contains 12 residues. CDR3 regions were amplified by Arm-PCR using iRepertoire HTBI primers to build TCR beta libraries. Each CDR3 protein is one row after TCRdb ran MiXCR on the multiplex PCR reads. Among hundreds of thousands of distinct CDR3 sequences listed, 22% were seen once. Sequences were derived from peripheral blood mononuclear cells (PBMCs), sampled when the disease was refractory, from a patient treated with antithyroid drugs. This chain joins TRBV29-1 and TRBJ2-7; D call uncertain. This TCR derives from a female donor with Graves disease. The CDR3 here is CSVDVGGYEQYF. For the CDR3, the DNA is TGCAGCGTTGATGTGGGTGGCTACGAGCAGTACTTC.